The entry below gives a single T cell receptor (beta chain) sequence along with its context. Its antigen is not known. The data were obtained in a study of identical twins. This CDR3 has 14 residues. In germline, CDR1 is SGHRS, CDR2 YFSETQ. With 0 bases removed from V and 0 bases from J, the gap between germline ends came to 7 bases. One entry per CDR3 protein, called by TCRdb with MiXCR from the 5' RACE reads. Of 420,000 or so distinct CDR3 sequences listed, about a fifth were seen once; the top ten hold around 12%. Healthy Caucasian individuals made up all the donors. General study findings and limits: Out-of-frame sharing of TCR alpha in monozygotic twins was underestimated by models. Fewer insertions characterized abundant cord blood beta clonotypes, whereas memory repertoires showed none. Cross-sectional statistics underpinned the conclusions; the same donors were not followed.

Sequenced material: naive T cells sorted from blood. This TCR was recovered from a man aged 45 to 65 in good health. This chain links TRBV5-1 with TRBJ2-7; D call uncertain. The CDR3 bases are TGCGCCAGCAGCTTGGAGCCTCCCTCCTACGAGCAGTACTTC. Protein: CASSLEPPSYEQYF.